Sequencing of this T cell receptor beta chain was carried out in a study of T cells after yellow fever vaccination. Whole-study findings and limits: Subsequent booster samples again held most clones from primary vaccination (96% CD4, 85% to 90% CD8).

TCRdb fed the 5' RACE reads into MiXCR, producing one record per CDR3 protein. The table lists approximately 85,000 distinct CDR3 sequences, 13% of them singletons. Trimming cost V 6 bases and J 5 bases; bases outside gene matches: 5. This CDR3 is built from 13 residues. CDR1 is MNHNS, CDR2 SASEGT, per germline. The chain has TRBV6-1 and TRBJ2-5; 8 bases are a match to TRBD1. The input for sequencing was CD8+ T cells not binding an NS4B(214-222) dextramer, sorted from PBMCs, taken approximately 22 days after the first yellow fever vaccination. The sequence was collected from a man aged 18 to 29 who received the YFV17D yellow fever vaccine. CDR3 DNA: TGTGCCAGCAGCCACGACAGGGGCGAGACCCAGTACTTC. This translates into CASSHDRGETQYF.